One sample yielded the 30 T cell receptor beta chains listed below, sequenced in a study of CD4+ T cells in melanoma (dated by TCRdb to the early 2020s). The library relied on the immunoSEQ multiplex PCR assay. Sourced from immuneACCESS, this table was stored by TCRdb with only in-frame sequences that have V and J called. A share of the clones is absent; for the studies checked, an unresolved V gene accounts for under half, and the remainder has no known explanation. The table for this sample lists 120,000 to 150,000 clones; roughly 91% of them were counted only once. The ten largest clones take up 1.5% of the sample. These receptors were collected from a human donor with melanoma.

The chain is built from TRBV5-1 and TRBJ1-5; 7 positions agree with TRBD1. Germline V gene lookup returns CDR1 SGHRS and CDR2 YFSETQ. The CDR3 contains 15 residues. The junction had 4 bases not matched to a gene; V was cut back by 4 bases and J by 0 bases. In DNA form, the CDR3 reads TGCGCCAGCAGCCTTTCAGGGGGTAGCAATCAGCCCCAGCATTTT. Protein sequence: CASSLSGGSNQPQHF.

The chain carries TRBV2 and TRBJ1-2; D unresolved. The CDR3 length is 15 residues. From germline, CDR1 is SNHLY and CDR2 FYNNEI. Trimming pared 5 bases from V and 2 bases from J, leaving 15 bases between. DNA for the CDR3: TGTGCCAGCAGTCCACGGCCCCGCGGAAACTATGGCTACACCTTC. Its protein is CASSPRPRGNYGYTF. The full variable domain, in which reference TRBV2 and TRBJ1-2 provide the parts outside the CDR3, is EPEVTQTPSHQVTQMGQEVILRCVPISNHLYFYWYRQILGQKVEFLVSFYNNEISEKSEIFDDQFSVERPDGSNFTLKIRSTKLEDSAMYFCASSPRPRGNYGYTFGSGTRLTVV.

The chain carries TRBV25-1 and TRBJ2-1; 12 nucleotides match TRBD2. CDR3 length equals 12 residues. V trimming: 4 bases; J trimming: 13 bases; junction bases outside the gene matches: 2. Germline values: CDR1 MGHDK, CDR2 SYGVNS. The CDR3 DNA reads as TGTGCCAGCAGTGGACTAGCGGGGGACCAGTTCTTC. Its translation is CASSGLAGDQFF.

The rearrangement links TRBV6-1 to TRBJ1-5; D is unresolved. Trimming pared 7 bases from V and 0 bases from J, leaving 10 bases between. CDR3 length: 14 amino acids. CDR1 is MNHNS and CDR2 is SASEGT in the germline V gene. Written as DNA, the CDR3 is TGTGCCAGCACCAAGACTGATAGCAATCAGCCCCAGCATTTT. Translation: CASTKTDSNQPQHF.

The gene calls are TRBV5-1 and TRBJ2-3, with D maybe TRBD2 (5 bases). The CDR3 is 12 residues long. CDR1 is SGHRS and CDR2 is YFSETQ in the germline V gene. V lost 8 bases and J lost 5, with 12 bases in between. CDR3 nucleotides: TGCGCCAGTTGGACTTCGGGAGATACGCAGTATTTT. This gives the protein CASWTSGDTQYF.

V and J are TRBV4-2 and TRBJ2-4; D possibly corresponds to TRBD2 (5 bases). CDR3 length equals 13 residues. V dropped 0 bases and J dropped 7 bases, with 7 bases sitting between them. The germline gives CDR1 LGHNA, CDR2 YNFKEQ. CDR3: CASSQDRGNIQYF. The CDR3 nucleotides are TGTGCCAGCAGCCAAGATAGAGGGAACATTCAGTACTTC.

The chain is built from TRBV2 and TRBJ2-4; possible D gene TRBD2, 5 bases. The CDR3 length is 14 residues. The V end was cut by 8 bases, the J end by 7 bases, with 18 bases between. CDR1 is SNHLY and CDR2 is FYNNEI in the germline V gene. CDR3 sequence (DNA): TGTGCCAGCTCTCCGGTGGAGGTCGGGAACATTCAGTACTTC. The encoded protein is CASSPVEVGNIQYF.

This sequence joins TRBV6-5 and TRBJ1-1; D is uncertain. The CDR3 runs 13 residues. Trimming left V 6 bases short and J 1 base short, with 9 bases between. Germline V CDR1 and CDR2: MNHEY, SVGAGI. The CDR3 here is CASSGGANTEAFF. For the CDR3, the DNA is TGTGCCAGCAGCGGCGGCGCGAACACTGAAGCTTTCTTT.

This rearrangement joins TRBV29-1 to TRBJ1-5, with TRBD1 matching 9 bases. V shed 6 bases and J 5 bases; nucleotides not matched to a gene: 11. The CDR3 covers 15 residues. Germline V lookup: CDR1 SQVTM, CDR2 ANQGSEA. In DNA form, the CDR3 reads TGCAGCGTGACAACAGGGGGCTCACTCTATCAGCCCCAGCATTTT. It encodes CSVTTGGSLYQPQHF.

The chain uses TRBV9 and TRBJ2-4; D assignment may be TRBD1 or TRBD2 (5 bases each). Trimming cost V 0 bases and J 1 base, with 5 bases left between them. Germline CDR1 is SGDLS and CDR2 is YYNGEE. The CDR3 has 14 residues. CDR3 in amino acids: CASSVGGAKNIQYF. CDR3 nucleotide sequence: TGTGCCAGCAGCGTAGGGGGGGCCAAAAACATTCAGTACTTC.

This chain links TRBV5-4 with TRBJ1-1, with a tentative D call TRBD1 (6 bases). With 4 bases removed from V and 9 bases from J, the gap between germline ends came to 13 bases. CDR1 and CDR2 (germline): SGHNT, YYREEE (reference sequence). This CDR3 is built from 12 residues. In nucleotides, the CDR3 is TGTGCCAGCAGCCAACCGGACAGTCAAGCTTTCTTT. Protein product: CASSQPDSQAFF.

The chain combines TRBV30 with TRBJ2-3; no clear D gene. This CDR3 spans 12 amino acids. CDR1 GTSNPN and CDR2 SVGIG come from the germline V gene (reference sequence). Deletions cut 2 bases from V and 8 bases from J, with 11 bases between. The CDR3 DNA reads TGTGCCTGGAGTCCACGGCGAGGTACGCAGTATTTT. It specifies CAWSPRRGTQYF.

The V gene is TRBV11-2, the J gene TRBJ2-3; 8 nucleotides agree with TRBD1. CDR1 and CDR2 (germline): SGHAT, FQNNGV. The junction had 7 bases not matched to a gene; V was cut back by 5 bases and J by 0 bases. This CDR3 has 16 amino acids. CDR3 bases: TGTGCCAGCAGCGCGCAGGGGGCGACGAGCACAGATACGCAGTATTTT. Protein product: CASSAQGATSTDTQYF.

This clone is a singleton in its sample. The chain has TRBV6-1 and TRBJ1-5; no clear D gene. Trimming left V 7 bases short and J 10 bases short, with 14 bases between. Germline values: CDR1 MNHNS, CDR2 SASEGT. The CDR3 is 12 residues long. The CDR3 DNA follows: TGTGCCAGCAACGATGCGTATGAACCCCAGCATTTT. Its protein is CASNDAYEPQHF.

The chain uses TRBV4-1 and TRBJ1-2; the D gene is possibly TRBD1 (5 bases). V was shortened by 4 bases and J by 7 bases, with 16 bases between the two germline ends. Germline V CDR1 and CDR2: MGHRA, YSYEKL. The CDR3 extends over 14 amino acids. In DNA, the CDR3 is TGCGCCAGCAGCCCCCCCGGCGGGGGAGGTGGCTACACCTTC. Amino acid sequence: CASSPPGGGGGYTF.

The chain links TRBV7-9 to TRBJ2-5; weak D call: TRBD2 (5 bases). V dropped 5 bases and J dropped 2 bases, with 12 bases sitting between them. The CDR3 has 14 residues. The germline V gene encodes CDR1 SEHNR and CDR2 FQNEAQ (reference sequence). The CDR3 sequence is CASSAPGRQETQYF. Written as DNA, the CDR3 is TGTGCCAGCAGCGCCCCGGGAAGACAAGAGACCCAGTACTTC.

The V and J genes are TRBV7-9 and TRBJ2-5; 8 bases agree with TRBD1. The CDR3 is made up of 14 amino acids. V was pared by 5 bases and J by 5 bases, with 7 bases of the junction left unmatched. The germline CDR1 and CDR2 sequences are SEHNR and FQNEAQ (reference sequence). The CDR3 DNA is TGTGCCAGCAGCAAAAGGACAGGGTGGGAGACCCAGTACTTC. Its protein is CASSKRTGWETQYF.

This rearrangement joins TRBV30 to TRBJ2-1, with TRBD2 matching 11 bases. Germline V gives CDR1 GTSNPN, CDR2 SVGIG (reference sequence). J was trimmed by 6 bases and V by 5 bases; bases with no gene match: 12. This CDR3 spans 16 amino acids. CDR3 amino acids: CAWGILAGGLGNEQFF. The CDR3 DNA reads as TGTGCCTGGGGTATTTTAGCGGGGGGGCTCGGCAATGAGCAGTTCTTC.

This clone was seen a single time. This chain joins TRBV28 and TRBJ2-5, with no clear D. Trimming pared 4 bases from V and 3 bases from J, leaving 9 bases between. This CDR3 region has 13 residues. Per the germline V gene, CDR1 is MDHEN and CDR2 is SYDVKM. CDR3 in amino acids: CASSWAGEETQYF. CDR3 DNA sequence: TGTGCCAGCAGTTGGGCAGGAGAAGAGACCCAGTACTTC.

The genes are TRBV14 and TRBJ1-2; no definite D call. CDR1 is SGHDN and CDR2 is FVKESK in the germline V gene. V lost 0 bases to trimming and J lost 8 bases, with 16 bases between them. There are 15 residues in the CDR3. CDR3 in amino acids: CASSQDLAAWSGYTF. The CDR3 nucleotides read TGTGCCAGCAGCCAAGATCTGGCAGCCTGGAGCGGCTACACCTTC.

The chain has TRBV2 and TRBJ2-5; either TRBD1 or TRBD2 may fit D (5 bases each). The CDR3 extends over 14 amino acids. Germline V lookup: CDR1 SNHLY, CDR2 FYNNEI. V lost 6 bases and J lost 2, with 13 bases in between. The CDR3: CASRMGTFQETQYF. In nucleotides, the CDR3 is TGTGCCAGCAGGATGGGGACCTTTCAAGAGACCCAGTACTTC.

The chain combines TRBV7-9 with TRBJ1-2; D uncertain. From germline, CDR1 is SEHNR and CDR2 FQNEAQ (reference sequence). The V end was cut by 5 bases, the J end by 6 bases, with 10 bases between. The CDR3 runs 12 residues. Written as DNA, the CDR3 is TGTGCCAGCAGCCCACACGGGGATGGCTACACCTTC. Translating it yields CASSPHGDGYTF.

This clone has more than one count but fewer than ten. The gene calls are TRBV29-1 and TRBJ2-5; D is unresolved. This CDR3 spans 13 amino acids. The V end was cut by 4 bases, the J end by 5 bases, with 14 bases between. The germline gives CDR1 SQVTM, CDR2 ANQGSEA. The CDR3 loop is CSVVPPGRETQYF. DNA for the CDR3: TGCAGCGTTGTCCCCCCAGGACGGGAGACCCAGTACTTC.

The V and J genes are TRBV19 and TRBJ1-1; 8 positions agree with TRBD1. Germline V lookup: CDR1 LNHDA, CDR2 SQIVND (reference sequence). With V trimmed by 6 bases and J by 4 bases, 10 bases remained unmatched. The CDR3 is 15 residues long. Here the CDR3 DNA reads TGTGCCAGTAGACTAAAGACAGGGGCAGGCACTGAAGCTTTCTTT. Amino acid sequence: CASRLKTGAGTEAFF.

CDR3 DNA sequence: TGTGCCAGCAGATTCCACTCTGGGGCCAACGTCCTGACTTTC. Translation: CASRFHSGANVLTF. The rearrangement links TRBV6-5 to TRBJ2-6; D gene uncertain. The CDR3 length is 14 residues. V lost 6 bases and J 0 bases, leaving 6 bases between the germline ends. Per the germline V gene, CDR1 is MNHEY and CDR2 is SVGAGI.

Only a few counts were recorded for this clone. The rearrangement joins TRBV2 to TRBJ2-7; D possibly corresponds to TRBD1 (5 bases). This CDR3 is built from 15 residues. Germline V gives CDR1 SNHLY, CDR2 FYNNEI. V gave up 6 bases and J gave up 7 bases, with 22 bases separating them. CDR3 amino acids: CASREWGSARSEQYF. CDR3 nucleotide sequence: TGTGCCAGCAGGGAGTGGGGCAGTGCCAGGTCGGAGCAGTACTTC.

This chain uses TRBV7-8 with TRBJ1-2; no clear D. Trimming cost V 1 base and J 4 bases, with 16 bases left between them. The CDR3 totals 16 residues. CDR1 is SGHVS and CDR2 is FQNEAQ in the germline V gene. The CDR3 loop is CASSLGSGRGPYGYTF. The CDR3 nucleotides are TGTGCCAGCAGCTTAGGGTCAGGCCGAGGACCCTATGGCTACACCTTC. The whole variable domain, filled in from reference TRBV7-8 and TRBJ1-2, reads GAGVSQSPRYKVAKRGQDVALRCDPISGHVSLFWYQQALGQGPEFLTYFQNEAQLDKSGLPSDRFFAERPEGSVSTLKIQRTQQEDSAVYLCASSLGSGRGPYGYTFGSGTRLTVV.

This clone was recorded only once. At one end, the junction sequence differs from germline, possibly due to a read error. J is TRBJ1-4 and V is TRBV30; 12 bases are shared with TRBD1. The CDR3 extends over 16 amino acids. Per the germline V gene, CDR1 is GTSNPN and CDR2 is SVGIG (reference sequence). CDR3 coding DNA: TGTGCCTGGTCCGGGACAGGGGGCGAAACTTATGAAAAACTGTTTTTT. It yields the protein CAWSGTGGETYEKLFF.

CDR3 residues: CASSATSGGITQPQHF. The CDR3 DNA is TGTGCCAGCAGCGCCACGTCCGGCGGTATCACTCAGCCCCAGCATTTT. The gene calls are TRBV7-6 and TRBJ1-5, with D hard to call. The CDR3 loop spans 16 amino acids. V lost 5 bases and J 6 bases, leaving 20 bases between the germline ends. Looked up from germline, CDR1 is SGHVS and CDR2 is FNYEAQ.

On this clone itself: Additional DNA sequences in this sample encode the identical CDR3. The V gene is TRBV5-6, the J gene TRBJ1-6, with 9 positions matching TRBD1. Trimming cost V 2 bases and J 11 bases; bases outside gene matches: 17. This CDR3 has 18 residues. Germline loops: CDR1 SGHDT, CDR2 YYEEEE. The CDR3 spells CASSLHGGFVTGGTPLHF. In nucleotides, the CDR3 is TGTGCCAGCAGCTTACATGGTGGTTTTGTGACAGGGGGGACACCCCTCCACTTT.